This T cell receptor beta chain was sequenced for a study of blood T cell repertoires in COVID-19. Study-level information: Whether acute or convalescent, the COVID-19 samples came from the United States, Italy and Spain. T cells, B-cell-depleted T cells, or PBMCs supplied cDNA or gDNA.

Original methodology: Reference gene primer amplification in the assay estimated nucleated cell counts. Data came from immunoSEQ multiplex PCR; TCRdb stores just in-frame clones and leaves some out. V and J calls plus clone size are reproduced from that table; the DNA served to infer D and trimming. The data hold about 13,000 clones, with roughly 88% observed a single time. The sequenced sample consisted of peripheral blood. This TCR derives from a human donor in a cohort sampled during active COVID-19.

For the CDR3, the DNA is TGTGCCAGCAGCTTATCCCGACAGTCTAATGAAAAACTGTTTTTT. Protein sequence: CASSLSRQSNEKLFF. The gene calls are TRBV7-9 and TRBJ1-4; a possible D gene is TRBD1 (5 bases). Germline V gene sequence: CDR1 SEHNR, CDR2 FQNEAQ (reference sequence). The CDR3 extends over 15 amino acids. V was clipped by 2 bases and J by 3 bases, with 10 bases between them.